A selection of T cell receptor beta chains follows, all from one sample in a study of blood T cell repertoires in COVID-19. The assay was immunoSEQ multiplex PCR, and TCRdb's table has in-frame clones only and misses some. The table lists about 210,000 clones, 70% to 85% of them singletons. Sequencing was done on a sample of peripheral blood. These TCRs come from a man aged 35-49 years who had recovered from COVID-19. The CDR3 runs from the conserved cysteine through the conserved F or W. Fields, in order: V gene, J gene, D gene, clone size, CDR3 protein, CDR3 DNA. The D gene is left open where the match is weak. Size values are once, few and many counts, or a class for expanded clones, and some rows have none.

v_call: TRBV5-6; j_call: TRBJ2-3; d_call: TRBD2; clone_size: .; cdr3_aa: CASRSGLAAVF; cdr3_nt: TGTGCCAGCAGAAGTGGACTAGCGGCCGTTTTT
v_call: TRBV12-3/TRBV12-4; j_call: TRBJ2-1; d_call: .; clone_size: .; cdr3_aa: CASSGRGDNEQFF; cdr3_nt: TGTGCCAGCAGTGGCAGGGGTGATAATGAGCAGTTCTTC
v_call: TRBV4-3; j_call: TRBJ2-7; d_call: .; clone_size: .; cdr3_aa: CASSQEAGYYEQYF; cdr3_nt: TGCGCCAGCAGCCAAGAGGCAGGTTATTACGAGCAGTACTTC
v_call: TRBV9; j_call: TRBJ2-1; d_call: TRBD2; clone_size: .; cdr3_aa: CASSQGGQNEQFF; cdr3_nt: TGTGCCAGCAGCCAGGGAGGGCAAAATGAGCAGTTCTTC
v_call: TRBV30; j_call: TRBJ2-7; d_call: TRBD1; clone_size: .; cdr3_aa: CAWSSGTGGYEQYF; cdr3_nt: TGTGCCTGGAGTTCCGGGACAGGGGGTTACGAGCAGTACTTC
v_call: TRBV30; j_call: TRBJ1-1; d_call: TRBD1; clone_size: medium-sized; cdr3_aa: CAWSLGQINTEAFF; cdr3_nt: TGTGCCTGGAGCTTGGGACAGATCAACACTGAAGCTTTCTTT
v_call: TRBV5-1; j_call: TRBJ2-1; d_call: TRBD1; clone_size: .; cdr3_aa: CASSFLGQGVNEQFF; cdr3_nt: TGCGCCAGCAGCTTTTTGGGCCAGGGGGTCAATGAGCAGTTCTTC
v_call: TRBV29-1; j_call: TRBJ2-3; d_call: TRBD1; clone_size: .; cdr3_aa: CSVEGLNRGRTDTQYF; cdr3_nt: TGCAGCGTTGAGGGCCTTAACAGGGGTCGCACAGATACGCAGTATTTT
v_call: TRBV11-3; j_call: TRBJ2-2; d_call: TRBD2; clone_size: .; cdr3_aa: CASSLVLAGESGELFF; cdr3_nt: TGTGCCAGCAGCTTAGTACTAGCGGGAGAATCCGGGGAGCTGTTTTTT
v_call: TRBV5-1; j_call: TRBJ1-1; d_call: TRBD1; clone_size: .; cdr3_aa: CASSLGSGTGGTEAFF; cdr3_nt: TGCGCCAGCAGCTTGGGGTCAGGGACAGGGGGCACTGAAGCTTTCTTT
v_call: TRBV3-1/TRBV3-2; j_call: TRBJ1-1; d_call: TRBD1; clone_size: .; cdr3_aa: CASSQLDRGTEAFF; cdr3_nt: TGTGCCAGCAGCCAACTCGACAGGGGGACTGAAGCTTTCTTT
v_call: TRBV19; j_call: TRBJ1-2; d_call: TRBD1; clone_size: .; cdr3_aa: CASSMAGDRVAYGYTF; cdr3_nt: TGTGCCAGTAGTATGGCCGGGGACAGGGTCGCCTATGGCTACACCTTC
v_call: TRBV2; j_call: TRBJ1-6; d_call: .; clone_size: .; cdr3_aa: CASSGEGGSPLHF; cdr3_nt: TGTGCCAGCAGTGGTGAGGGTGGCTCACCCCTCCACTTT
v_call: TRBV7-9; j_call: TRBJ2-7; d_call: TRBD2; clone_size: .; cdr3_aa: CASIRAGASGFDEQYF; cdr3_nt: TGTGCCAGCATTCGAGCGGGAGCATCCGGGTTCGACGAGCAGTACTTC
v_call: TRBV4-3; j_call: TRBJ1-4; d_call: .; clone_size: .; cdr3_aa: CASSPNPRGTTNEKLFF; cdr3_nt: TGCGCCAGCAGCCCCAACCCACGGGGAACAACTAATGAAAAACTGTTTTTT
v_call: TRBV5-4; j_call: TRBJ2-5; d_call: TRBD1; clone_size: .; cdr3_aa: CASSFTGVQETQYF; cdr3_nt: TGTGCCAGCAGCTTTACAGGGGTCCAAGAGACCCAGTACTTC
v_call: TRBV12-5; j_call: TRBJ2-5; d_call: .; clone_size: .; cdr3_aa: CASGFQGPETQYF; cdr3_nt: TGTGCTAGTGGTTTTCAGGGGCCAGAGACCCAGTACTTC
v_call: TRBV18; j_call: TRBJ2-7; d_call: .; clone_size: once; cdr3_aa: CASSLDSYEQYF; cdr3_nt: TGTGCCAGCTCCCTCGACAGTTACGAGCAGTACTTC
v_call: TRBV12-5; j_call: TRBJ2-7; d_call: TRBD1; clone_size: .; cdr3_aa: CASGLGTGEYYEQYF; cdr3_nt: TGTGCTAGTGGTTTGGGGACAGGGGAATACTACGAGCAGTACTTC
v_call: TRBV30; j_call: TRBJ2-5; d_call: TRBD2; clone_size: .; cdr3_aa: CAWKTGLAGGKETQYF; cdr3_nt: TGTGCCTGGAAGACGGGACTAGCGGGAGGGAAAGAGACCCAGTACTTC
v_call: TRBV7-2; j_call: TRBJ1-4; d_call: .; clone_size: .; cdr3_aa: CASSPNRLNEKLFF; cdr3_nt: TGTGCCAGCAGCCCGAACAGGCTTAATGAAAAACTGTTTTTT
v_call: TRBV30; j_call: TRBJ2-5; d_call: .; clone_size: .; cdr3_aa: CAWSFSETQYF; cdr3_nt: TGTGCCTGGAGTTTCTCGGAGACCCAGTACTTC
v_call: TRBV19; j_call: TRBJ2-7; d_call: TRBD1; clone_size: .; cdr3_aa: CASSMGRDRGYEQYF; cdr3_nt: TGTGCCAGTAGTATGGGCCGGGACAGGGGTTACGAGCAGTACTTC
v_call: TRBV19; j_call: TRBJ2-7; d_call: TRBD1; clone_size: .; cdr3_aa: CASSSGTGAYEQYF; cdr3_nt: TGTGCCAGTAGTAGCGGGACAGGAGCCTACGAGCAGTACTTC